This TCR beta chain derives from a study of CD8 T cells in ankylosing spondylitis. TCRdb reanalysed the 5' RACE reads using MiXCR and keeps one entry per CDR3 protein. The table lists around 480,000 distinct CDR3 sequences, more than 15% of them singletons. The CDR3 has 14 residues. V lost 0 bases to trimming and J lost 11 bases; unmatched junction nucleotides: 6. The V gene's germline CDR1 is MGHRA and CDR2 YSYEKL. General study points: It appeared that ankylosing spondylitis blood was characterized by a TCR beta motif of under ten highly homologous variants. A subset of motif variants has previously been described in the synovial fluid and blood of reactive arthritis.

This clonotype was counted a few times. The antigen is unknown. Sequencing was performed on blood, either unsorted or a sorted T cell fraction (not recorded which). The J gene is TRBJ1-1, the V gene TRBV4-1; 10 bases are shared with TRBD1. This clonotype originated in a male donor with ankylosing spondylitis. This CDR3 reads CASSQETGGVRAFF. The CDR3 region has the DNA TGCGCCAGCAGCCAAGAGACAGGGGGCGTAAGGGCTTTCTTT.